This is a list of T cell receptor beta chains from one sample in a study of blood T cell repertoires in COVID-19. The table came from immunoSEQ multiplex PCR; TCRdb's copy has only in-frame clones and leaves some out. The table includes under 95,000 clones, approximately 88% detected once. The sequencing input was peripheral blood. These receptor sequences come from a woman older than 75 with active or convalescent COVID-19. CDR3s include the opening cysteine and the closing phenylalanine or tryptophan. D genes are given only for firm matches. Only some rows state a clone size, as once, few, many or a class for expanded clones.

D gene: TRBD1; J gene: TRBJ1-1; clone size: .; V gene: TRBV11-2; CDR3 protein: CASSPTRDRNTEAFF; CDR3 DNA: TGTGCCAGCAGCCCCACACGGGACAGGAACACTGAAGCTTTCTTT
D gene: TRBD2; J gene: TRBJ2-2; clone size: .; V gene: TRBV2; CDR3 protein: CASRGLAGDTGELFF; CDR3 DNA: TGTGCCAGCAGGGGACTAGCGGGAGACACCGGGGAGCTGTTTTTT
D gene: TRBD1; J gene: TRBJ1-5; clone size: .; V gene: TRBV4-1; CDR3 protein: CASSQGPGTAPNQPQHF; CDR3 DNA: TGCGCCAGCAGCCAAGGGCCAGGGACAGCCCCGAATCAGCCCCAGCATTTT
D gene: .; J gene: TRBJ2-6; clone size: once; V gene: TRBV5-1; CDR3 protein: CASSFPGGLGANVLTF; CDR3 DNA: TGCGCCAGCAGCTTCCCCGGGGGGCTAGGGGCCAACGTCCTGACTTTC
D gene: .; J gene: TRBJ2-5; clone size: .; V gene: TRBV7-6; CDR3 protein: CASSLDSQGQETQYF; CDR3 DNA: TGTGCCAGCAGCCTAGACTCCCAGGGACAAGAGACCCAGTACTTC
D gene: TRBD1; J gene: TRBJ1-4; clone size: .; V gene: TRBV27; CDR3 protein: CASSSPSSGGASEKLFF; CDR3 DNA: TGTGCCAGCAGTTCTCCTTCCTCAGGGGGCGCTTCTGAAAAACTGTTTTTT
D gene: .; J gene: TRBJ2-1; clone size: .; V gene: TRBV10-1; CDR3 protein: CASSDHIQNEQFF; CDR3 DNA: TGCGCCAGCAGTGACCATATACAAAATGAGCAGTTCTTC
D gene: TRBD1; J gene: TRBJ1-1; clone size: .; V gene: TRBV6-5; CDR3 protein: CASSIHSDRRESFF; CDR3 DNA: TGTGCCAGCAGTATCCACTCGGACAGGAGGGAATCTTTCTTT
D gene: .; J gene: TRBJ1-1; clone size: .; V gene: TRBV6-2/TRBV6-3; CDR3 protein: CASSYEDPGATEAFF; CDR3 DNA: TGTGCCAGCAGTTACGAGGACCCAGGGGCTACTGAAGCTTTCTTT
D gene: .; J gene: TRBJ2-3; clone size: .; V gene: TRBV5-1; CDR3 protein: CASSSTGTRADTQYF; CDR3 DNA: TGCGCCAGCAGCTCTACCGGGACTCGGGCGGATACGCAGTATTTT
D gene: .; J gene: TRBJ2-3; clone size: .; V gene: TRBV5-1; CDR3 protein: CASSLSLDTQYF; CDR3 DNA: TGCGCCAGCAGCTTGTCCCTCGATACGCAGTATTTT
D gene: .; J gene: TRBJ1-1; clone size: .; V gene: TRBV27; CDR3 protein: CASSFRQESNTEAFF; CDR3 DNA: TGTGCCAGCAGTTTCAGACAGGAATCTAACACTGAAGCTTTCTTT
D gene: TRBD1; J gene: TRBJ2-2; clone size: .; V gene: TRBV7-8; CDR3 protein: CASSALGTGGTGELFF; CDR3 DNA: TGTGCCAGCAGCGCTCTAGGGACAGGGGGCACCGGGGAGCTGTTTTTT
D gene: .; J gene: TRBJ2-5; clone size: once; V gene: TRBV10-3; CDR3 protein: CAISTGRTGETQYF; CDR3 DNA: TGTGCCATCAGTACCGGGAGAACGGGGGAGACCCAGTACTTC
D gene: .; J gene: TRBJ1-2; clone size: .; V gene: TRBV2; CDR3 protein: CASSEARGGGYTF; CDR3 DNA: TGTGCCAGCAGTGAAGCGCGGGGGGGAGGCTACACCTTC
D gene: .; J gene: TRBJ1-6; clone size: .; V gene: TRBV28; CDR3 protein: CASSRVRSYNSPLHF; CDR3 DNA: TGTGCCAGCAGTAGAGTACGCTCCTATAATTCACCCCTCCACTTT
D gene: TRBD1; J gene: TRBJ2-2; clone size: .; V gene: TRBV24-1; CDR3 protein: CATRGTGSRGAGELFF; CDR3 DNA: TGTGCCACCAGAGGGACAGGGTCCCGGGGGGCCGGGGAGCTGTTTTTT
D gene: TRBD1; J gene: TRBJ1-2; clone size: .; V gene: TRBV19; CDR3 protein: CASSPGGQGIYGYTF; CDR3 DNA: TGTGCCAGTAGTCCCGGGGGACAGGGGATTTATGGCTACACCTTC
D gene: .; J gene: TRBJ2-7; clone size: .; V gene: TRBV28; CDR3 protein: CASSFEGGTYEQYF; CDR3 DNA: TGTGCCAGCAGTTTTGAGGGAGGCACCTACGAGCAGTACTTC
D gene: TRBD1; J gene: TRBJ1-1; clone size: few; V gene: TRBV29-1; CDR3 protein: CSSATGGWGTEAFF; CDR3 DNA: TGCAGCTCCGCAACAGGGGGCTGGGGCACTGAAGCTTTCTTT
D gene: TRBD2; J gene: TRBJ2-1; clone size: .; V gene: TRBV28; CDR3 protein: CASSLSTSGTYNEQFF; CDR3 DNA: TGTGCCAGCAGTTTATCTACTAGCGGGACCTACAATGAGCAGTTCTTC
D gene: TRBD2; J gene: TRBJ2-1; clone size: few; V gene: TRBV3-1/TRBV3-2; CDR3 protein: CASSQVVAGFGTEQFF; CDR3 DNA: TGTGCCAGCAGCCAAGTTGTAGCGGGATTCGGGACTGAGCAGTTCTTC
D gene: TRBD1; J gene: TRBJ1-1; clone size: .; V gene: TRBV29-1; CDR3 protein: CSVVGEQGAQHTEAFF; CDR3 DNA: TGCAGCGTTGTGGGTGAACAGGGGGCCCAGCACACTGAAGCTTTCTTT
D gene: .; J gene: TRBJ1-2; clone size: .; V gene: TRBV7-9; CDR3 protein: CASSLTSDARQRFYGYTF; CDR3 DNA: TGTGCCAGCAGCTTAACATCCGACGCGAGGCAAAGGTTCTATGGCTACACCTTC
D gene: .; J gene: TRBJ2-1; clone size: once; V gene: TRBV5-6; CDR3 protein: CASSLAYNEQFF; CDR3 DNA: TGTGCCAGCAGCTTGGCGTACAATGAGCAGTTCTTC
D gene: .; J gene: TRBJ1-5; clone size: .; V gene: TRBV19; CDR3 protein: CATLKRGGDQPQHF; CDR3 DNA: TGTGCCACCCTCAAAAGGGGCGGAGATCAGCCCCAGCATTTT
D gene: .; J gene: TRBJ2-5; clone size: .; V gene: TRBV23-1; CDR3 protein: CASRLDNQETQYF; CDR3 DNA: TGCGCCAGCAGACTCGACAACCAAGAGACCCAGTACTTC
D gene: TRBD2; J gene: TRBJ2-7; clone size: .; V gene: TRBV30; CDR3 protein: CAWGSGLAGVLEQYF; CDR3 DNA: TGTGCCTGGGGTTCCGGACTAGCGGGAGTCCTCGAGCAGTACTTC
D gene: .; J gene: TRBJ1-2; clone size: .; V gene: TRBV7-6; CDR3 protein: CASSFRGFEGYTF; CDR3 DNA: TGTGCCAGCAGCTTCAGAGGGTTTGAAGGCTACACCTTC
D gene: TRBD1; J gene: TRBJ1-4; clone size: .; V gene: TRBV27; CDR3 protein: CASSLRGDRTYEKLFF; CDR3 DNA: TGTGCCAGCAGTCTCCGGGGGGACAGGACTTATGAAAAACTGTTTTTT
D gene: TRBD2; J gene: TRBJ2-7; clone size: .; V gene: TRBV5-1; CDR3 protein: CASSLSGSNGEQYF; CDR3 DNA: TGCGCCAGCAGCTTGAGCGGGAGTAACGGCGAGCAGTACTTC
D gene: TRBD1; J gene: TRBJ1-2; clone size: .; V gene: TRBV5-6; CDR3 protein: CASSADRGSGYTF; CDR3 DNA: TGTGCCAGCAGCGCGGACAGGGGATCCGGCTACACCTTC
D gene: TRBD1; J gene: TRBJ1-2; clone size: .; V gene: TRBV5-6; CDR3 protein: CASSPGQGNYGYTF; CDR3 DNA: TGTGCCAGCAGCCCGGGACAGGGCAACTATGGCTACACCTTC
D gene: TRBD1; J gene: TRBJ2-7; clone size: .; V gene: TRBV7-9; CDR3 protein: CASSRGWTGIKYEQYF; CDR3 DNA: TGTGCCAGCAGCCGCGGTTGGACAGGGATCAAGTACGAGCAGTACTTC
D gene: TRBD2; J gene: TRBJ2-1; clone size: .; V gene: TRBV9; CDR3 protein: CASSGRGDQLSNNEQFF; CDR3 DNA: TGTGCCAGCAGCGGGCGGGGGGACCAACTCTCGAACAATGAGCAGTTCTTC
D gene: .; J gene: TRBJ1-4; clone size: .; V gene: TRBV28; CDR3 protein: CASNPEGRATNEKLFF; CDR3 DNA: TGTGCCAGCAATCCCGAGGGCCGGGCAACTAATGAAAAACTGTTTTTT
D gene: TRBD2; J gene: TRBJ2-5; clone size: .; V gene: TRBV18; CDR3 protein: CASSPRAGDETQYF; CDR3 DNA: TGTGCCAGCTCACCTCGGGCGGGAGACGAGACCCAGTACTTC
D gene: .; J gene: TRBJ2-5; clone size: .; V gene: TRBV11-3; CDR3 protein: CASSLDSGLETQYF; CDR3 DNA: TGTGCCAGCAGCTTAGATTCCGGGTTAGAGACCCAGTACTTC
D gene: TRBD2; J gene: TRBJ2-7; clone size: .; V gene: TRBV3-1/TRBV3-2; CDR3 protein: CASSQDRLAGYEQYF; CDR3 DNA: TGTGCCAGCAGCCAAGATCGGCTAGCGGGGTACGAGCAGTACTTC
D gene: .; J gene: TRBJ1-4; clone size: .; V gene: TRBV28; CDR3 protein: CASSMTGGNEKLFF; CDR3 DNA: TGTGCCAGCAGTATGACAGGCGGTAATGAAAAACTGTTTTTT
D gene: TRBD2; J gene: TRBJ2-7; clone size: once; V gene: TRBV5-1; CDR3 protein: CASSTGLAGAQYEQYF; CDR3 DNA: TGCGCCAGCAGCACCGGACTAGCGGGGGCCCAATACGAGCAGTACTTC
D gene: TRBD1; J gene: TRBJ2-2; clone size: .; V gene: TRBV30; CDR3 protein: CAWEPGTVHTGELFF; CDR3 DNA: TGTGCCTGGGAACCCGGGACAGTCCACACCGGGGAGCTGTTTTTT
D gene: TRBD1; J gene: TRBJ1-4; clone size: .; V gene: TRBV5-1; CDR3 protein: CASSLAQGAYEKLFF; CDR3 DNA: TGCGCCAGCAGCTTGGCCCAGGGGGCGTATGAAAAACTGTTTTTT
D gene: .; J gene: TRBJ2-6; clone size: .; V gene: TRBV21-1; CDR3 protein: CASSKAQQVVDGANVLTF; CDR3 DNA: TGTGCCAGCAGCAAAGCGCAACAGGTTGTCGACGGGGCCAACGTCCTGACTTTC
D gene: .; J gene: TRBJ2-2; clone size: once; V gene: TRBV5-6; CDR3 protein: CASSRDMVTGELFF; CDR3 DNA: TGTGCCAGCAGCCGCGACATGGTCACCGGGGAGCTGTTTTTT
D gene: TRBD1; J gene: TRBJ1-5; clone size: .; V gene: TRBV5-6; CDR3 protein: CASSLRQGYNQPQHF; CDR3 DNA: TGTGCCAGCAGCTTGAGACAGGGGTACAATCAGCCCCAGCATTTT
D gene: .; J gene: TRBJ2-1; clone size: .; V gene: TRBV6-2/TRBV6-3; CDR3 protein: CASSEDSNNEQFF; CDR3 DNA: TGTGCCAGCAGTGAGGACAGCAACAATGAGCAGTTCTTC
D gene: TRBD2; J gene: TRBJ2-3; clone size: .; V gene: TRBV2; CDR3 protein: CASPNPGTSHTDTQYF; CDR3 DNA: TGTGCCAGCCCCAACCCCGGGACTAGCCACACAGATACGCAGTATTTT
D gene: TRBD2; J gene: TRBJ2-3; clone size: .; V gene: TRBV5-1; CDR3 protein: CASSSLGGGSTDTQYF; CDR3 DNA: TGCGCCAGCAGCTCACTGGGCGGGGGTAGCACAGATACGCAGTATTTT
D gene: .; J gene: TRBJ1-5; clone size: .; V gene: TRBV5-4; CDR3 protein: CASSLYGEHQPQHF; CDR3 DNA: TGTGCCAGCAGCTTGTATGGGGAGCATCAGCCCCAGCATTTT
D gene: TRBD2; J gene: TRBJ2-2; clone size: .; V gene: TRBV28; CDR3 protein: CASIQRGGNTGELFF; CDR3 DNA: TGTGCCAGCATTCAGCGGGGGGGGAACACCGGGGAGCTGTTTTTT
D gene: .; J gene: TRBJ1-1; clone size: .; V gene: TRBV18; CDR3 protein: CASSASSGYGVFF; CDR3 DNA: TGTGCCAGCTCAGCCAGTTCGGGTTATGGAGTTTTCTTT
D gene: TRBD2; J gene: TRBJ2-1; clone size: .; V gene: TRBV3-1/TRBV3-2; CDR3 protein: CASSRTASGTSPGLVRFF; CDR3 DNA: TGTGCCAGCAGCCGGACGGCCAGCGGGACCTCCCCAGGATTGGTCAGGTTCTTC
D gene: .; J gene: TRBJ2-2; clone size: .; V gene: TRBV6-5; CDR3 protein: CASSPPRRDTGELFF; CDR3 DNA: TGTGCCAGCAGTCCCCCGAGGCGCGACACCGGGGAGCTGTTTTTT
D gene: .; J gene: TRBJ1-2; clone size: .; V gene: TRBV5-8; CDR3 protein: CASSRGSSFYGYTF; CDR3 DNA: TGTGCCAGCAGCCGAGGGTCGAGCTTCTATGGCTACACCTTC
D gene: .; J gene: TRBJ1-6; clone size: .; V gene: TRBV9; CDR3 protein: CASSAGENSPLHF; CDR3 DNA: TGTGCCAGCAGCGCGGGGGAGAATTCACCCCTCCACTTT